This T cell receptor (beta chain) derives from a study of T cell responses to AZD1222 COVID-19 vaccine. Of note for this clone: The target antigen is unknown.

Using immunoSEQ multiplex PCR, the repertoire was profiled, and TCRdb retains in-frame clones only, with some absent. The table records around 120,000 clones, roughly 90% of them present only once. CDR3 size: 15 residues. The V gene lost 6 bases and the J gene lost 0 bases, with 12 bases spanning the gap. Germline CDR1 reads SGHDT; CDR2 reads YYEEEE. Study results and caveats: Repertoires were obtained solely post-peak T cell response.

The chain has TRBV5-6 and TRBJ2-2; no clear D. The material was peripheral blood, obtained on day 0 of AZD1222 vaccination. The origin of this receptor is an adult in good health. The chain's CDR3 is CASITQPANTGELFF. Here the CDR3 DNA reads TGTGCCAGCATTACGCAGCCCGCGAACACCGGGGAGCTGTTTTTT.